The 7 T cell receptor beta chains listed next were all sequenced from one sample in a study of shared clonotypes between healthy human individuals. Naivety among CD8 cells was defined by CD45RO negativity and positive CCR7 selection, thereby excluding terminally differentiated effector memory CD45RA+ cells. Assay: immunoSEQ multiplex PCR; the TCRdb copy retains only in-frame clones and omits some. The repertoire holds 550,000 to 600,000 clones, about 98% seen once, with approximately 0.33% in the top ten. Sequencing was performed on naive CD8+ T cells sorted from blood. All receptors come from a young man in good health.

V is TRBV7-9 and J is TRBJ1-1; D is perhaps TRBD1 (5 bases). The germline V gene has CDR1 SEHNR and CDR2 FQNEAQ (reference sequence). This CDR3 is 15 amino acids long. V was pared by 3 bases and J by 2 bases, with 13 bases between. The CDR3 is CASSFSEGPNTEAFF. As DNA, the CDR3 is TGTGCCAGCAGCTTTTCCGAGGGGCCAAACACTGAAGCTTTCTTT.

The chain recombines TRBV11-2 with TRBJ2-3; D is perhaps TRBD2 (5 bases). V lost 10 bases and J lost 1, with 15 bases in between. The CDR3 sequence is 14 residues long. Germline V CDR1 and CDR2: SGHAT, FQNNGV. For the CDR3, the DNA is TGTGCCACCGCGGGTCTCCACGGCACAGATACGCAGTATTTT. Amino acid sequence: CATAGLHGTDTQYF.

The J gene is TRBJ2-1, the V gene TRBV19, with unresolved D. The CDR3 contains 13 residues. The V end lost 5 bases, the J end lost 3 bases, and 8 bases lay between the germline ends. In germline, CDR1 is LNHDA, CDR2 SQIVND (reference sequence). DNA for the CDR3: TGTGCCAGTAGTTGGGCCCTCTACAATGAGCAGTTCTTC. Its protein is CASSWALYNEQFF. The full variable domain, its missing parts supplied by reference TRBV19 and TRBJ2-1, is DGGITQSPKYLFRKEGQNVTLSCEQNLNHDAMYWYRQDPGQGLRLIYYSQIVNDFQKGDIAEGYSVSREKKESFPLTVTSAQKNPTAFYLCASSWALYNEQFFGPGTRLTVL.

The chain recombines TRBV9 with TRBJ2-7, with TRBD2 identical over 7 bases. Germline loops: CDR1 SGDLS, CDR2 YYNGEE. The J segment lost 2 bases and the V segment lost 4 bases, leaving 6 bases of the junction unmatched. This CDR3 spans 14 amino acids. The CDR3 nucleotides read TGTGCCAGCAGCTCCGGGGAGGGTACCTACGAGCAGTACTTC. Its protein is CASSSGEGTYEQYF. Variable domain in full (rest from reference TRBV9 and TRBJ2-7): DSGVTQTPKHLITATGQRVTLRCSPRSGDLSVYWYQQSLDQGLQFLIQYYNGEERAKGNILERFSAQQFPDLHSELNLSSLELGDSALYFCASSSGEGTYEQYFGPGTRLTVT.

J is TRBJ1-2 and V is TRBV7-9; possible D gene TRBD1, 5 bases. V lost 2 bases and J lost 3, with 16 bases in between. The CDR3 is 16 residues long. Germline CDR1 SEHNR, CDR2 FQNEAQ (reference sequence). This chain's CDR3 is CASSLHPPGPYYGYTF. The CDR3 bases are TGTGCCAGCAGCTTACACCCTCCGGGACCCTACTATGGCTACACCTTC.

V usage is TRBV5-1 and J usage is TRBJ2-5; 7 bases are a match to TRBD1. Germline CDR1 and CDR2: SGHRS and YFSETQ. The CDR3 extends over 15 amino acids. Trimming cost V 0 bases and J 5 bases; bases outside gene matches: 7. Here the CDR3 reads CASSLAVQGKETQYF. DNA of the CDR3: TGCGCCAGCAGCTTGGCCGTACAGGGGAAGGAGACCCAGTACTTC.

The rearrangement uses TRBV4-2 and TRBJ2-2, with TRBD2 as a possible D gene (5 bases). CDR3 length: 15 residues. CDR1 and CDR2 (germline): LGHNA, YNFKEQ. Trimming pared 0 bases from V and 2 bases from J, leaving 7 bases between. CDR3: CASSQEGRNTGELFF. CDR3 coding DNA: TGTGCCAGCAGCCAAGAAGGGAGAAACACCGGGGAGCTGTTTTTT.